This T cell receptor beta chain emerged from a study of monozygotic twins with inflammatory bowel disease. Findings and limits, study-wide: Similarity of repertoires did not differ between concordant and discordant twins, possibly from limited power. Especially with disease activity, IBD patients shared fewer clonotypes with others than healthy twins did.

Every TCR library consumed around 3,300 ng of total RNA. TCRdb reprocessed the 5' RACE reads and stores each CDR3 protein as one record, lacking DNA. The listing records over 350,000 distinct CDR3 sequences. CDR3 length: 16 residues. With regard to this clonotype: As yet, its antigen is unknown.

This sequence joins TRBV12-3 or TRBV12-4 and TRBJ2-3; as DNA is missing, the TRBD2 call by TCRdb cannot be tested. The specimen was blood. The receptor comes from a human donor with ulcerative colitis or Crohn's disease, or a healthy co-twin of an affected twin (not recorded which). CDR3: CASSHIPLAGADTQYF.